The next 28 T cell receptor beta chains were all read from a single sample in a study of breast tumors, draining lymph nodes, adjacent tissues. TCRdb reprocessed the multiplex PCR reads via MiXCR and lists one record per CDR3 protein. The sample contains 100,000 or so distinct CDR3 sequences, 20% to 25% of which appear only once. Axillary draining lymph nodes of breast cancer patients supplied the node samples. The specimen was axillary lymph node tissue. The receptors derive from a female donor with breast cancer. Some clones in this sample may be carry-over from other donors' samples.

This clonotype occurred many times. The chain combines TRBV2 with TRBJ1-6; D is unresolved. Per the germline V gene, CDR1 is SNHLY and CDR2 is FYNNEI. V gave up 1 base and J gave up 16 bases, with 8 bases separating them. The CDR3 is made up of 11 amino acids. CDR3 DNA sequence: TGTGCCAGCAGTGAAGACAAGAGGCTCCACTTT. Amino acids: CASSEDKRLHF.

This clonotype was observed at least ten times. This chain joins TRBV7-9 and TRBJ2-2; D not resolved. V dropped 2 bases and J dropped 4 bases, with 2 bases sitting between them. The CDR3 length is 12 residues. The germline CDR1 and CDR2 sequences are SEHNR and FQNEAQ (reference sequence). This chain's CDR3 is CASSLPTGELFF. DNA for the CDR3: TGTGCCAGCAGCTTACCCACCGGGGAGCTGTTTTTT. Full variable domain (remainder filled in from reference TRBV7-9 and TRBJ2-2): DTGVSQNPRHKITKRGQNVTFRCDPISEHNRLYWYRQTLGQGPEFLTYFQNEAQLEKSRLLSDRFSAERPKGSFSTLEIQRTEQGDSAMYLCASSLPTGELFFGEGSRLTVL.

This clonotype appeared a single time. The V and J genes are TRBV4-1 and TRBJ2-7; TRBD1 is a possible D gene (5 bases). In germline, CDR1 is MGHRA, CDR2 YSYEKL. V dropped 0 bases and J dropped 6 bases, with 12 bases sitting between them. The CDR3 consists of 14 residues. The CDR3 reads CASSQDILGLEQYF. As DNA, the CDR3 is TGCGCCAGCAGCCAAGACATCCTGGGGCTCGAGCAGTACTTC.

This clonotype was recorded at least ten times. The CDR3 nucleotides read TGTGCTAGTGGTACGACCGGGACACCGAACACCGGGGAGCTGTTTTTT. Translated: CASGTTGTPNTGELFF. The chain couples TRBV12-5 to TRBJ2-2; tentatively, D is TRBD1 (6 bases). V was cut by 5 bases and J by 0 bases, with 13 bases left in between. CDR1 and CDR2 (germline): LGHNT, FRNRAP. This CDR3 region has 16 residues.

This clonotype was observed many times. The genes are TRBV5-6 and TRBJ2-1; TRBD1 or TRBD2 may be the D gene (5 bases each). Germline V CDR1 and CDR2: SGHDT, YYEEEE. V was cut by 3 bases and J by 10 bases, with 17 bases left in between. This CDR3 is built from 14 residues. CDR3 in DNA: TGTGCCAGCAGCTGGCGAGGGGAGTTGGACGAGCAGTTCTTC. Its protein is CASSWRGELDEQFF.

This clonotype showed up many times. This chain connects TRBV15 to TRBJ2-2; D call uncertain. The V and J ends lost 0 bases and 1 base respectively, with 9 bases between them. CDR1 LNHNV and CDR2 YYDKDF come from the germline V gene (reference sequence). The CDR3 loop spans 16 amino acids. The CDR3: CATSRDSPQNTGELFF. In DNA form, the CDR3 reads TGTGCCACCAGCAGAGATTCACCACAGAACACCGGGGAGCTGTTTTTT.

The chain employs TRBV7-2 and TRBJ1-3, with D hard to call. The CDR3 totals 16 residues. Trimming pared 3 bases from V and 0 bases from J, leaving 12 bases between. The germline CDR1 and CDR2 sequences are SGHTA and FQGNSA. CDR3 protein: CASSLRRADSGNTIYF. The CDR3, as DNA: TGTGCCAGCAGCTTGAGGAGGGCAGACTCTGGAAACACCATATATTTT.

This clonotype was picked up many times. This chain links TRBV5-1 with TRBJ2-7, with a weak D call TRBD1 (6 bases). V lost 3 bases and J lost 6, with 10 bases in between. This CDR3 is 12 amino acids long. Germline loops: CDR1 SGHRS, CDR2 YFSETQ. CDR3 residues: CASSSTGIEQYF. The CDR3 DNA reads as TGCGCCAGCAGCTCCACAGGGATCGAGCAGTACTTC.

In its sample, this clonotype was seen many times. The DNA for the CDR3 is TGTGCCATCGGGACAGGACAAGAGACCCAGTACTTC. Its protein product is CAIGTGQETQYF. The chain couples TRBV10-3 to TRBJ2-5; 8 nucleotides line up with TRBD1. Trimming took 8 bases from V and 2 from J; bases not matched to a gene: 1. Germline loops: CDR1 ENHRY, CDR2 SYGVKD. The CDR3 has 12 amino acids.

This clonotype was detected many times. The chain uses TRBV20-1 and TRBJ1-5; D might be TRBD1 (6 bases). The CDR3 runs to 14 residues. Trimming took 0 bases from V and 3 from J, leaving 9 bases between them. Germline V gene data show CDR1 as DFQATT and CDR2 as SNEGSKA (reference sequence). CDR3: CSAREGGLNQPQHF. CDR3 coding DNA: TGCAGTGCTAGAGAGGGGGGGCTCAATCAGCCCCAGCATTTT.

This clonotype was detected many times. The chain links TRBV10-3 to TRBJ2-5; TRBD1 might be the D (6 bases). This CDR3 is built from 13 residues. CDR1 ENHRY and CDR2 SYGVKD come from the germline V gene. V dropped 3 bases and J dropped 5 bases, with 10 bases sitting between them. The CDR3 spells CAISEGGPETQYF. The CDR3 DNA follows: TGTGCCATCAGTGAAGGGGGTCCCGAGACCCAGTACTTC.

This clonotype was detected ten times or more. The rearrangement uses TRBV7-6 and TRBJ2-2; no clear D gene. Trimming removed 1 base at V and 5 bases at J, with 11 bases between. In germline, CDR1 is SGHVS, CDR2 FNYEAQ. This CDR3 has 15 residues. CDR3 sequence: CASSLELGRTGELFF. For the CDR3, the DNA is TGTGCCAGCAGCTTAGAGTTGGGAAGAACCGGGGAGCTGTTTTTT.

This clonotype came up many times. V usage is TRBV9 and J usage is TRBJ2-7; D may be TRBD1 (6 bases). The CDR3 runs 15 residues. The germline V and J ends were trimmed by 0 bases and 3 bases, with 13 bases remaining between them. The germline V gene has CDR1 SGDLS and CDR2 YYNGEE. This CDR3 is CASSVGTDHRYEQYF. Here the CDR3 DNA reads TGTGCCAGCAGCGTAGGGACAGATCACCGCTACGAGCAGTACTTC.

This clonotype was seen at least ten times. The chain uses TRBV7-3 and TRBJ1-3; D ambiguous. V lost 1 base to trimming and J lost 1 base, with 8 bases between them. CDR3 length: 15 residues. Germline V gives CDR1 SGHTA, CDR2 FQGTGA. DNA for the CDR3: TGTGCCAGCAGCTTAAACAGCGGGTCTGGAAACACCATATATTTT. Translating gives CASSLNSGSGNTIYF.

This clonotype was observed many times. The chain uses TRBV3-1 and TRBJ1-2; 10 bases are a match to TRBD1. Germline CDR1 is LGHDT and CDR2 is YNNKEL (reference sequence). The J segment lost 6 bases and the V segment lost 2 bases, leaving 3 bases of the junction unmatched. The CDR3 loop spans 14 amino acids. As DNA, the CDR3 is TGTGCCAGCAGCCAACCCGGGACAGGGGATGGCTACACCTTC. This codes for CASSQPGTGDGYTF.

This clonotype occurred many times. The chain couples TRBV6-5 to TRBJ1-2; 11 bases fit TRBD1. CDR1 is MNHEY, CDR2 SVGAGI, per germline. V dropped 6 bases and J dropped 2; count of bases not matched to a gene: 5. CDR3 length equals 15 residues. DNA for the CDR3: TGTGCCAGCAGGCCAGGGACAGGGGGAAACTATGGCTACACCTTC. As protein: CASRPGTGGNYGYTF.

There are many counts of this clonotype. The CDR3 DNA is TGTGCCAGCAGCTTGGTTGCGGGAGGGCCGGATACGCAGTATTTT. This gives the protein CASSLVAGGPDTQYF. The chain is built from TRBV5-4 and TRBJ2-3; TRBD2 agrees at 9 bases. V dropped 0 bases and J dropped 6; count of bases not matched to a gene: 5. The CDR3 is made up of 15 amino acids. Germline V gene lookup returns CDR1 SGHNT and CDR2 YYREEE (reference sequence).

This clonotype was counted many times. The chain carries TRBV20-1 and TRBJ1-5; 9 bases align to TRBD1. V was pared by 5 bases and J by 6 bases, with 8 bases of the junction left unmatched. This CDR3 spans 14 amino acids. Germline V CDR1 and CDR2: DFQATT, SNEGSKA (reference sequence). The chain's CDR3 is CSAPGTGKGQPQHF. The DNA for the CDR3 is TGCAGTGCTCCAGGGACAGGGAAGGGTCAGCCCCAGCATTTT.

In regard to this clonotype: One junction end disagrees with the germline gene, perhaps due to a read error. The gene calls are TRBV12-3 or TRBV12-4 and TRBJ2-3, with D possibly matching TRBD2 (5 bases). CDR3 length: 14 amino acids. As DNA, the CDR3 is TGTGCCAGCAGTTTTAGGGTTAGCGCAGATATGCAGTATTTT. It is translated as CASSFRVSADMQYF.

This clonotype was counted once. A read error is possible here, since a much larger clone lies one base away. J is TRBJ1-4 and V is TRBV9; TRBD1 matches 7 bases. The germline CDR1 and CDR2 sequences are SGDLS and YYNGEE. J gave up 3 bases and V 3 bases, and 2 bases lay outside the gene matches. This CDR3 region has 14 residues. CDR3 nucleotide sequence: TGTGCCAGCAGCGCCACAGGGGCTAATGAAAAACTGTTTTTT. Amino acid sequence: CASSATGANEKLFF.

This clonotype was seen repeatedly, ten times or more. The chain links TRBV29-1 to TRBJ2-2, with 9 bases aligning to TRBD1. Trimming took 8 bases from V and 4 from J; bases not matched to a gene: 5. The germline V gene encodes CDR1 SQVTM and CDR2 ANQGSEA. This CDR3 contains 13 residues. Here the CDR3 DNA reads TGCAGCCACAGGGGGCATTCCACCGGGGAGCTGTTTTTT. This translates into CSHRGHSTGELFF.

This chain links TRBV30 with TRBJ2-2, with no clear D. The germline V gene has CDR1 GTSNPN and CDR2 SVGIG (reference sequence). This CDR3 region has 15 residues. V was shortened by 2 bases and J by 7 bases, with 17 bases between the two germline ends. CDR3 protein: CAWSKGAAQYGELFF. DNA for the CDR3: TGTGCCTGGAGTAAAGGCGCCGCCCAGTACGGGGAGCTGTTTTTT.

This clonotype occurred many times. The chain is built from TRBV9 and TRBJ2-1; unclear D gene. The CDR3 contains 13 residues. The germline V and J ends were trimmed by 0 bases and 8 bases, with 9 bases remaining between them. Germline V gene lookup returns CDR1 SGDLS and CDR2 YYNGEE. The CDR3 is CASSVDDSDEQFF. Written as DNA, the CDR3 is TGTGCCAGCAGCGTAGATGATTCGGATGAGCAGTTCTTC.

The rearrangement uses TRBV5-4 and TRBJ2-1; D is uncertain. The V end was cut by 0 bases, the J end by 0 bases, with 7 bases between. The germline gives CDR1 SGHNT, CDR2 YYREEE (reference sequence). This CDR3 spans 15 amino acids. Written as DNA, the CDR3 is TGTGCCAGCAGCTTGGTGTCCAGCTCCTACAATGAGCAGTTCTTC. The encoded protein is CASSLVSSSYNEQFF. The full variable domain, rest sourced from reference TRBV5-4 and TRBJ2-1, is ETGVTQSPTHLIKTRGQQVTLRCSSQSGHNTVSWYQQALGQGPQFIFQYYREEENGRGNFPPRFSGLQFPNYSSELNVNALELDDSALYLCASSLVSSSYNEQFFGPGTRLTVL.

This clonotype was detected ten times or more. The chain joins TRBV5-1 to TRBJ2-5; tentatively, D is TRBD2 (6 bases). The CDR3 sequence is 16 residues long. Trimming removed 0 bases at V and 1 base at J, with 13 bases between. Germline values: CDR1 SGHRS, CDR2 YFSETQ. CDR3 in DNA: TGCGCCAGCAGCTTGGCGGGGGTACGTGGCCAAGAGACCCAGTACTTC. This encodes CASSLAGVRGQETQYF.

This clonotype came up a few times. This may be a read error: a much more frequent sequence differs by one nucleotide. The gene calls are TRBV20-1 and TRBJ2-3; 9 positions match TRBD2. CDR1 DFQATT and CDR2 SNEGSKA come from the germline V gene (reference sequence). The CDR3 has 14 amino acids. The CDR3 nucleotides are TGCGGTGCTAGTTGGGGGACTAGCTCAGATACGCAGTATTTT. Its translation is CGASWGTSSDTQYF.

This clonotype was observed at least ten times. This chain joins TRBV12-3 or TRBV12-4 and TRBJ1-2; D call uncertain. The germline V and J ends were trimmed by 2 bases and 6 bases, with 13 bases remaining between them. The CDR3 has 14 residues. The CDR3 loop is CASSLSEVQNGYTF. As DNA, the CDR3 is TGTGCCAGCAGTTTATCGGAGGTGCAGAATGGCTACACCTTC.

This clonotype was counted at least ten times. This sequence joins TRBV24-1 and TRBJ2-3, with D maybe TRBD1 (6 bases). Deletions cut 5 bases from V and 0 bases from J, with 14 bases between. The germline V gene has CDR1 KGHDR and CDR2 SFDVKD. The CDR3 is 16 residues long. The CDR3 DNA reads TGTGCCACCAGTGGCGTCACAGGGCCTAGCACAGATACGCAGTATTTT. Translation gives CATSGVTGPSTDTQYF.